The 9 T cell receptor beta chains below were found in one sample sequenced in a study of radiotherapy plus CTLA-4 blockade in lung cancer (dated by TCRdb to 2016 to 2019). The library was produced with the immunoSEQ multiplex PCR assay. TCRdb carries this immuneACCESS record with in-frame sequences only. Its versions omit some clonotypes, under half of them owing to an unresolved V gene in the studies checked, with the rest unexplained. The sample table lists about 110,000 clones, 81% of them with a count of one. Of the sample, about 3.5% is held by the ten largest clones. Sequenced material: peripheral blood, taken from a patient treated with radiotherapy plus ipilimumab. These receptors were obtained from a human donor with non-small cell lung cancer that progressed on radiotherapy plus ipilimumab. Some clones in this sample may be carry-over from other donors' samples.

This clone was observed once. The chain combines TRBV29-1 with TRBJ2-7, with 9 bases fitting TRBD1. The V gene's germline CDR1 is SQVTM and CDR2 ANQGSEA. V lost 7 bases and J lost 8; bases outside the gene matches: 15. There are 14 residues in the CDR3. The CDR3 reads CSATRGQGISKQYF. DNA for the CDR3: TGCAGCGCCACACGGGGACAGGGCATTTCCAAGCAGTACTTC.

CDR3 protein: CASSTSGGPQNIQYF. The CDR3, as DNA: TGTGCCAGCAGCACTAGCGGGGGGCCCCAAAACATTCAGTACTTC. The rearrangement uses TRBV6-6 and TRBJ2-4; 12 bases are a match to TRBD2. The germline V gene has CDR1 MNHNY and CDR2 SVGAGI (reference sequence). V lost 6 bases to trimming and J lost 5 bases; unmatched junction nucleotides: 5. The CDR3 contains 15 residues.

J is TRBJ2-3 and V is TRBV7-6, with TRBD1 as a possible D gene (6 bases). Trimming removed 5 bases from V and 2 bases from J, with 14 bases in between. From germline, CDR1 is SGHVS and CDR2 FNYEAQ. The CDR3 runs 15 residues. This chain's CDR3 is CASSPIWTATDTQYF. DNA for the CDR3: TGTGCCAGCAGCCCAATATGGACAGCCACAGATACGCAGTATTTT.

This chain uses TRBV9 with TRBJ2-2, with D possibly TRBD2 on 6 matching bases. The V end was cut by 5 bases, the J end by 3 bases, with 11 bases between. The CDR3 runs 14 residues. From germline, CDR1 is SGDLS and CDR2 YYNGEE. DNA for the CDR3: TGTGCCAGCAGTGCAAGGGAGGACACCGGGGAGCTGTTTTTT. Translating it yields CASSAREDTGELFF.

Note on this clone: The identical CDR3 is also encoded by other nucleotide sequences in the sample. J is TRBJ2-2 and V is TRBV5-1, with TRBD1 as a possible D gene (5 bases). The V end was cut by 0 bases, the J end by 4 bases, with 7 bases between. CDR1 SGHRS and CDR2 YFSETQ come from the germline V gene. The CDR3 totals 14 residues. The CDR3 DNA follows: TGCGCCAGCAGCTTGGAGGGGTCCACCGGGGAGCTGTTTTTT. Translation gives CASSLEGSTGELFF.

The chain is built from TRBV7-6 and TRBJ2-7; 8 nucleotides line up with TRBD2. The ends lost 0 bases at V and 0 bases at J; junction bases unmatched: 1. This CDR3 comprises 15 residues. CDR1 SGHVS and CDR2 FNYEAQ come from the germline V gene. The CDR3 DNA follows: TGTGCCAGCAGCTTAGCGGCGGGGGGCTCCTACGAGCAGTACTTC. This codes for CASSLAAGGSYEQYF.

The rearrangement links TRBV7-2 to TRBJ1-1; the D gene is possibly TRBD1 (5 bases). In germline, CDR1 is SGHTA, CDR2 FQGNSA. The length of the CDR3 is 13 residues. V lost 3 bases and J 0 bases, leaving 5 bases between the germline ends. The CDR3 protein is CASSLDMNTEAFF. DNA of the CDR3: TGTGCCAGCAGCTTGGACATGAACACTGAAGCTTTCTTT. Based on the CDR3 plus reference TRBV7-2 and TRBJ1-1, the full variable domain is GAGVSQSPSNKVTEKGKDVELRCDPISGHTALYWYRQSLGQGLEFLIYFQGNSAPDKSGLPSDRFSAERTGGSVSTLTIQRTQQEDSAVYLCASSLDMNTEAFFGQGTRLTVV.

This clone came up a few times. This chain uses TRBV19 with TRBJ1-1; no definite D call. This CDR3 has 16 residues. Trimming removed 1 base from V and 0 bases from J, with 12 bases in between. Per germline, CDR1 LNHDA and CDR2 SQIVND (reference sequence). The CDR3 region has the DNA TGTGCCAGTAGTATAGGGGCAGGAGAAATGAACACTGAAGCTTTCTTT. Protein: CASSIGAGEMNTEAFF.

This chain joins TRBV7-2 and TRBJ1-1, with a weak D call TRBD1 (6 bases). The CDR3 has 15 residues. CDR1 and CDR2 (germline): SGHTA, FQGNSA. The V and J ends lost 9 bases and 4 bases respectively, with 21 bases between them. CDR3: CASRIGGAEGTEAFF. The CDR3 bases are TGTGCCAGTCGTATCGGGGGGGCGGAAGGCACTGAAGCTTTCTTT. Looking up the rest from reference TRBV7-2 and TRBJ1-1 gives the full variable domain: GAGVSQSPSNKVTEKGKDVELRCDPISGHTALYWYRQSLGQGLEFLIYFQGNSAPDKSGLPSDRFSAERTGGSVSTLTIQRTQQEDSAVYLCASRIGGAEGTEAFFGQGTRLTVV.